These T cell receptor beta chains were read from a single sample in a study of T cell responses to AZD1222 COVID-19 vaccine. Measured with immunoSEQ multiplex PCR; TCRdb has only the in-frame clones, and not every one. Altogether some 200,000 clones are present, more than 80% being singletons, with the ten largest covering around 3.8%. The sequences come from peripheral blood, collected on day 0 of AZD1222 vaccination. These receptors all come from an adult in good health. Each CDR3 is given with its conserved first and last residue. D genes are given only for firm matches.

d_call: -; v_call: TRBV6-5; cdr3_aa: CATLGGNVNTEAFF
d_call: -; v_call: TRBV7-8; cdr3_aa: CASSFRVFSSAEAFF
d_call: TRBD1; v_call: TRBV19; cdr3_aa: CASSSVTGMYTEAFF
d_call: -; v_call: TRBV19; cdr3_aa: CASRSQVLYGYTF
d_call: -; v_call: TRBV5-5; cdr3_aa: CASSSTGNIQYF
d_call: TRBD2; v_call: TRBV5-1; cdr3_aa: CASTALSGKNTGELFF
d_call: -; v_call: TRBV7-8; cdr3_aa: CASSYRTNTDTQYF
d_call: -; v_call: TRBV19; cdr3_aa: CASRTGPNYGYTF
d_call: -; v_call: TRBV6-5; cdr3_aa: CASSYSAAHTEAFF
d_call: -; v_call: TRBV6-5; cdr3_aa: CASSYAIGTFGLFF
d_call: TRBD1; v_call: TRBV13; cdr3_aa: CASSSGQGNEQYF
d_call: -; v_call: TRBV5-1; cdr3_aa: CASGLLDSSTEAFF
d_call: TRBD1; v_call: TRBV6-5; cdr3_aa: CASSSPDRGYGYTF
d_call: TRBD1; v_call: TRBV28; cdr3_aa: CASSFIRQGDFYGYTF
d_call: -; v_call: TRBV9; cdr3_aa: CASSGRDAIGEKLFF
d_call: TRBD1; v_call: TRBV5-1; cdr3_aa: CASSSEPTGDYGYTF
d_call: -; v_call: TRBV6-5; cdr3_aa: CASRPGGTGANVLTF
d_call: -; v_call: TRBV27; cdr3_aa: CASSELQGRGGVLTF
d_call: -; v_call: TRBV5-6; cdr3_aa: CASSLSGGNSPLHF
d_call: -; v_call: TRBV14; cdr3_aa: CASSHGTPLHF
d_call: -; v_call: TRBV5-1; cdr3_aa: CASSLVTGTNEKLFF
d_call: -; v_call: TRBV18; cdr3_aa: CASSLLWARNQPQHF
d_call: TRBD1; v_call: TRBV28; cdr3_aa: CASSSGQSYEQFF
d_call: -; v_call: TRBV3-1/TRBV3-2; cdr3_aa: CASSQVRTGAPLHF
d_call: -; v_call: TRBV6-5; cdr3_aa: CASSYSLLAHEQYF
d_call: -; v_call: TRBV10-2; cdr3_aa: CASSESGARDTIYF
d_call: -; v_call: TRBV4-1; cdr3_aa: CASSQDLAGATGELFF
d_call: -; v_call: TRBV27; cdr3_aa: CASSLISYEQYF
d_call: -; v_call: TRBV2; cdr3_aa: CAIEVGVYGYTF
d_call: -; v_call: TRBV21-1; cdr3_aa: CASSNSYRVPTEAFF
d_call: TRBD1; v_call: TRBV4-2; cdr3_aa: CASSQGQGDEKLFF
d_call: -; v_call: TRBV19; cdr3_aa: CASSLAWASSYEQYF
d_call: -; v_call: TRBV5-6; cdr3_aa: CASSYELVDTQYF
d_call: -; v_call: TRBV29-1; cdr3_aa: CSVATPGRYEQYF
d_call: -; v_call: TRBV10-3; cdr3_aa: CAASGGRDTEAFF
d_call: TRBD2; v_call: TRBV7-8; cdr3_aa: CASSDGLAVSSYNEQFF
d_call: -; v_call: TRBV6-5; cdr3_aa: CASTLPGQGTGELFF
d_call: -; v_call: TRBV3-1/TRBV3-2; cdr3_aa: CASSQDDVIYEQYF
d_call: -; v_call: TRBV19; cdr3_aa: CASRTGPAYGYTF
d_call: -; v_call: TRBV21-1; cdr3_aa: CASSSRSFASTGELFF
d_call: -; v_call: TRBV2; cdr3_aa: CASSENSGTQYF
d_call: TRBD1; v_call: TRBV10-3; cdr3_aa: CAISEDRVNSPLHF
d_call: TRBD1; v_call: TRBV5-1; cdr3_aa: CASRLTGFAGNTIYF
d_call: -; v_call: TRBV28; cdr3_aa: CASSGGKRSGYTF
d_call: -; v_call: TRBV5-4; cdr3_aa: CASSPNNWGSNYGYTF
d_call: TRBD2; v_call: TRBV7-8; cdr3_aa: CASSSRDYFYEQYF